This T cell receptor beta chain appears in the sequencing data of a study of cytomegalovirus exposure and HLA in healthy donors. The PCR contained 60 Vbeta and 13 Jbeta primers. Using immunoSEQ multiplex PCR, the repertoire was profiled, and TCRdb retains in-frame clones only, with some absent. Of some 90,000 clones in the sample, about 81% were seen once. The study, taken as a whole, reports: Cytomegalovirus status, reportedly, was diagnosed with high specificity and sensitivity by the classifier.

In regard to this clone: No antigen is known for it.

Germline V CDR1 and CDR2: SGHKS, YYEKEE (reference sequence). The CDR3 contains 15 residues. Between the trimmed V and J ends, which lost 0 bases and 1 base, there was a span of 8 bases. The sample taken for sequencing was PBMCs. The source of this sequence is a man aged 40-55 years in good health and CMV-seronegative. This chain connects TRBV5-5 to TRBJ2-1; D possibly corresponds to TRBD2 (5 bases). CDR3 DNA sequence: TGTGCCAGCAGCTTGGCGGGGTTTTCCTACAATGAGCAGTTCTTC. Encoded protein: CASSLAGFSYNEQFF.